What follows are 28 T cell receptor beta chains derived from one specimen sequenced in a study of T cells in localized non-small cell lung cancer. Some clones are missing from TCRdb's copy, which holds only in-frame ones; the method was immunoSEQ multiplex PCR. In the table there are 8,200 or so clones, around 60% of which are singletons. Sequences were derived from lymph node tissue, sampled before any cancer treatment. Receptors originate from a male donor aged 60 or over with stage I squamous cell lung carcinoma.

A few counts support this clone. The sample has other DNA sequences that encode this CDR3 too. This chain connects TRBV11-3 to TRBJ1-5; 7 bases map to TRBD1. J gave up 7 bases and V 4 bases, and 10 bases lay outside the gene matches. Germline V gene data show CDR1 as SGHNT and CDR2 as YENEEA. The CDR3 has 15 residues. Written as DNA, the CDR3 is TGTGCCAGCAGCTCCGACAGGGCCCTCGGCCAGCCCCAGCATTTT. This gives the protein CASSSDRALGQPQHF.

V gene TRBV19 combines with J gene TRBJ1-2; a weak D match, TRBD1 (5 bases). CDR1 is LNHDA and CDR2 is SQIVND in the germline V gene (reference sequence). Trimming removed 4 bases at V and 0 bases at J, with 15 bases between. This CDR3 has 16 residues. Here the CDR3 reads CASSTFVTVPNYGYTF. CDR3 DNA: TGTGCCAGTAGTACCTTTGTGACAGTTCCTAACTATGGCTACACCTTC.

The table lists this clone with a count of one. This chain joins TRBV19 and TRBJ1-1; D not certain. Germline V gene sequence: CDR1 LNHDA, CDR2 SQIVND (reference sequence). Trimming cost V 2 bases and J 1 base, with 8 bases left between them. The CDR3 is 14 amino acids. Here the CDR3 DNA reads TGTGCCAGTAGTATAATACAGCCGAACACTGAAGCTTTCTTT. Its protein product is CASSIIQPNTEAFF.

A few counts support this clone. V gene TRBV11-3 combines with J gene TRBJ2-1; D is uncertain. The CDR3 totals 16 residues. The V end was cut by 2 bases, the J end by 0 bases, with 11 bases between. CDR1 SGHNT and CDR2 YENEEA come from the germline V gene. CDR3 in DNA: TGTGCCAGCAGCTTATTTGGCGGCAACTCCTACAATGAGCAGTTCTTC. Translation gives CASSLFGGNSYNEQFF. Full variable domain (missing parts from reference TRBV11-3 and TRBJ2-1): EAGVVQSPRYKIIEKKQPVAFWCNPISGHNTLYWYLQNLGQGPELLIRYENEEAVDDSQLPKDRFSAERLKGVDSTLKIQPAELGDSAVYLCASSLFGGNSYNEQFFGPGTRLTVL.

This clone was counted a single time. This rearrangement joins TRBV30 to TRBJ1-1; TRBD1 is a possible D gene (6 bases). The CDR3 is 13 residues long. The ends were cut back, 2 bases at V and 3 bases at J, with 10 bases in the middle. Germline-derived CDR1 and CDR2 are GTSNPN and SVGIG (reference sequence). The chain's CDR3 is CAWSLGQYTEAFF. The CDR3 nucleotides read TGTGCCTGGAGTCTAGGACAGTACACTGAAGCTTTCTTT.

This clone occurred a few times. J is TRBJ2-7 and V is TRBV11-3; D gene ambiguous. Trimming removed 1 base from V and 0 bases from J, with 7 bases in between. The length of the CDR3 is 14 residues. Germline assignment: CDR1 SGHNT and CDR2 YENEEA. Here the CDR3 reads CASSLGAVSYEQYF. The CDR3, as DNA: TGTGCCAGCAGCTTAGGGGCGGTCTCCTACGAGCAGTACTTC.

The DNA of the CDR3 is TGTGCCAGTAGTTCACAGGGTGCCAATGAGCAGTTCTTC. It encodes CASSSQGANEQFF. The chain has TRBV19 and TRBJ2-1, with D possibly matching TRBD1 (6 bases). Germline values: CDR1 LNHDA, CDR2 SQIVND (reference sequence). The CDR3 length is 13 residues. The V end lost 5 bases, the J end lost 6 bases, and 11 bases lay between the germline ends.

The rearrangement links TRBV7-5 to TRBJ1-5; the table's D call, TRBD1, has no DNA check behind it. TRBV7-5 is assigned pseudogene status. CDR3 length: 14 residues. Here the CDR3 reads CASSLVGPNQPQHF. DNA of the CDR3: TGTGCCAGCAGCTTGGTGGGGCCCAATCAGCCCCAGCATTTT.

The chain combines TRBV19 with TRBJ2-1; the match to TRBD2 covers 10 bases. V trimming: 5 bases; J trimming: 6 bases; junction bases outside the gene matches: 10. The CDR3 contains 16 residues. The germline gives CDR1 LNHDA, CDR2 SQIVND (reference sequence). The CDR3, as DNA: TGTGCCAGTAGTCCTCGGACTAGCGGCGGTGGCAATGAGCAGTTCTTC. This encodes CASSPRTSGGGNEQFF.

The CDR3 region is CASSPGQGITEAFF. The CDR3 DNA sequence: TGTGCCAGCTCACCCGGACAGGGAATCACTGAAGCTTTCTTT. This chain uses TRBV18 with TRBJ1-1, with TRBD1 matching over 8 bases. In germline, CDR1 is KGHSH, CDR2 LQKENI. V was pared by 3 bases and J by 4 bases, with 4 bases of the junction left unmatched. The CDR3 has 14 amino acids.

The chain carries TRBV19 and TRBJ1-5, with D tentatively TRBD1 (6 bases). Trimming removed 3 bases from V and 10 bases from J, with 16 bases in between. Germline V CDR1 and CDR2: LNHDA, SQIVND (reference sequence). CDR3 length equals 14 residues. The CDR3 protein is CASSMLTGFSPQHF. In DNA, the CDR3 is TGTGCCAGTAGTATGTTGACAGGTTTTAGTCCCCAGCATTTT.

The gene calls are TRBV5-1 and TRBJ2-1; 12 bases are a match to TRBD2. The CDR3 runs 18 residues. Per the germline V gene, CDR1 is SGHRS and CDR2 is YFSETQ. The J segment lost 6 bases and the V segment lost 0 bases, leaving 10 bases of the junction unmatched. This CDR3 reads CASSLATVTSGRFNEQFF. DNA of the CDR3: TGCGCCAGCAGCTTGGCCACGGTGACTAGCGGGAGATTCAATGAGCAGTTCTTC.

This rearrangement joins TRBV18 to TRBJ1-1; maybe TRBD1 (6 bases). CDR1 and CDR2 from the germline V gene are KGHSH and LQKENI. V dropped 3 bases and J dropped 0 bases, with 14 bases sitting between them. This CDR3 is 16 amino acids long. CDR3 protein: CASSPMRQDMNTEAFF. The CDR3 region has the DNA TGTGCCAGCTCACCTATGAGACAGGATATGAACACTGAAGCTTTCTTT.

The V gene is TRBV30, the J gene TRBJ2-5; TRBD1 aligns across 10 bases. Per germline, CDR1 GTSNPN and CDR2 SVGIG (reference sequence). The trim removed 7 bases at V and 7 bases at J, leaving 3 bases unmatched. This CDR3 has 11 amino acids. The CDR3 sequence: CAFRQGATQYF. The CDR3 region has the DNA TGTGCCTTTAGACAGGGGGCGACCCAGTACTTC. Full variable domain (outside the CDR3, taken from reference TRBV30 and TRBJ2-5): SQTIHQWPATLVQPVGSPLSLECTVEGTSNPNLYWYRQAAGRGLQLLFYSVGIGQISSEVPQNLSASRPQDRQFILSSKKLLLSDSGFYLCAFRQGATQYFGPGTRLLVL.

The chain is built from TRBV29-1 and TRBJ1-2; weak D call: TRBD1 (5 bases). V gave up 1 base and J gave up 4 bases, with 10 bases separating them. The CDR3 runs 13 residues. Germline lookup yields CDR1 SQVTM and CDR2 ANQGSEA. The CDR3 region is CSVEGGLGYGYTF. DNA of the CDR3: TGCAGCGTTGAAGGGGGCCTCGGCTATGGCTACACCTTC.

The chain has TRBV19 and TRBJ2-7; 9 positions agree with TRBD1. This CDR3 is 16 amino acids long. The V gene end was trimmed by 5 bases and the J gene end by 2 bases; junction bases not matched to a gene: 10. CDR1 LNHDA and CDR2 SQIVND come from the germline V gene (reference sequence). CDR3 bases: TGTGCCAGTAGTGCTTATAGAACAGGGGGCCCCTACGAGCAGTACTTC. Translation: CASSAYRTGGPYEQYF.

This clone has just a few counts. V is TRBV19 and J is TRBJ2-1; possible D gene TRBD2, 5 bases. CDR1 and CDR2 (germline): LNHDA, SQIVND (reference sequence). Trimming removed 6 bases at V and 3 bases at J, with 15 bases between. This CDR3 is 15 amino acids long. The CDR3, as DNA: TGTGCCAGTAGGAAGGCAGGCGACTACTACAATGAGCAGTTCTTC. Residues: CASRKAGDYYNEQFF.

J is TRBJ2-1 and V is TRBV28; D ambiguous. V was clipped by 0 bases and J by 10 bases, with 16 bases between them. The CDR3 totals 15 residues. The germline CDR1 and CDR2 sequences are MDHEN and SYDVKM. In nucleotides, the CDR3 is TGTGCCAGCAGTTTATGGGGGTGGGCGGCACAGGAGCAGTTCTTC. It specifies CASSLWGWAAQEQFF.

This clone was found a few times. Compared with germline, one end of the junction differs, possibly owing to a read error. The rearrangement joins TRBV13 to TRBJ1-4, with D tentatively TRBD1 (6 bases). The CDR3 has 15 residues. The V gene's germline CDR1 is PRHDT and CDR2 FYEKMQ (reference sequence). The CDR3 is CASSLGGNTNEKLFF. CDR3 in DNA: TGTGCCAGCAGTTTAGGGGGGAACACTAATGAAAAACTGTTTTTT.

This rearrangement joins TRBV19 to TRBJ2-5; 7 bases map to TRBD1. This CDR3 has 14 residues. The V gene's germline CDR1 is LNHDA and CDR2 SQIVND (reference sequence). After removal of 6 bases from V and 2 bases from J, the junction contained 6 bases not matched to a gene. The CDR3 DNA reads as TGTGCCAGTAGCCGGGACAGTGTTCAAGAGACCCAGTACTTC. Translation gives CASSRDSVQETQYF.

The rearrangement links TRBV28 to TRBJ2-7; 13 bases are shared with TRBD2. J lost 7 bases, V lost 4 bases, and 7 bases had no gene match. This CDR3 has 15 residues. Germline loops: CDR1 MDHEN, CDR2 SYDVKM. The CDR3 bases are TGTGCCAGCAGTTCACTAGCGGGAGGGCCTGGGGAGCAGTACTTC. Its translation: CASSSLAGGPGEQYF.

In its sample, this clone was seen a few times. This chain connects TRBV19 to TRBJ2-5, with 9 bases that match TRBD1. V gave up 5 bases and J gave up 4 bases; unmatched junction bases: 8. Germline assignment: CDR1 LNHDA and CDR2 SQIVND (reference sequence). There are 15 residues in the CDR3. The CDR3 coding sequence is TGTGCCAGTAGTCCCGGACAGGGGAGAGGAGAGACCCAGTACTTC. Residues: CASSPGQGRGETQYF.

V is TRBV10-2 and J is TRBJ2-1, with D perhaps TRBD2 (6 bases). This CDR3 is 14 amino acids long. The germline V and J ends were trimmed by 2 bases and 7 bases, with 12 bases remaining between them. Germline CDR1 reads WSHSY; CDR2 reads SAAADI. In DNA, the CDR3 is TGCGCCAGCAGTGAGCGCGGAGGGCGAAATGAGCAGTTCTTC. Translating it yields CASSERGGRNEQFF.

This chain uses TRBV2 with TRBJ2-7; perhaps TRBD2 as D (6 bases). Trimming pared 4 bases from V and 4 bases from J, leaving 8 bases between. This CDR3 is built from 12 residues. Germline V gene lookup returns CDR1 SNHLY and CDR2 FYNNEI. Written as DNA, the CDR3 is TGTGCCAGCAGTGCCGGGAGTTACGAGCAGTACTTC. Its translation: CASSAGSYEQYF. The full variable domain, its missing parts supplied by reference TRBV2 and TRBJ2-7, is EPEVTQTPSHQVTQMGQEVILRCVPISNHLYFYWYRQILGQKVEFLVSFYNNEISEKSEIFDDQFSVERPDGSNFTLKIRSTKLEDSAMYFCASSAGSYEQYFGPGTRLTVT.

This clone was observed a few times. The chain employs TRBV6-8 and TRBJ2-5; TRBD1 matches at 10 bases. The germline CDR1 and CDR2 sequences are MNHGY and SAAAGT. V trimming: 5 bases; J trimming: 1 base; junction bases outside the gene matches: 4. The CDR3 totals 15 residues. Here the CDR3 reads CASSTRTGGQETQYF. CDR3 bases: TGTGCCAGCAGTACCCGGACAGGGGGCCAAGAGACCCAGTACTTC.

The chain employs TRBV29-1 and TRBJ2-5; D uncertain. The germline CDR1 and CDR2 sequences are SQVTM and ANQGSEA. Trimming took off 7 bases at V and 5 bases at J, with 14 bases between the two ends. There are 12 residues in the CDR3. CDR3 nucleotides: TGCAGCGCCCTACAGAGCCGGGAGACCCAGTACTTC. As protein: CSALQSRETQYF.

The table lists this clone with a few counts. The chain employs TRBV11-3 and TRBJ2-7; TRBD1 matches 10 bases. From germline, CDR1 is SGHNT and CDR2 YENEEA. J lost 3 bases, V lost 4 bases, and 6 bases had no gene match. This CDR3 has 15 amino acids. The CDR3, as DNA: TGTGCCAGCAGCTCAAAGAGGACAGGGGGCTACGAGCAGTACTTC. Its protein is CASSSKRTGGYEQYF.

This rearrangement joins TRBV19 to TRBJ1-1, with D possibly matching TRBD1 (6 bases). Trimming cost V 2 bases and J 4 bases, with 17 bases left between them. CDR1 is LNHDA, CDR2 SQIVND, per germline (reference sequence). This CDR3 is 16 amino acids long. CDR3 region: CASSIIAGASATEAFF. The DNA of the CDR3 is TGTGCCAGTAGTATAATCGCAGGGGCCTCGGCCACTGAAGCTTTCTTT.